This T cell receptor (beta chain) stems from a study of cytomegalovirus exposure and HLA in healthy donors. Whole-study results and caveats: With high specificity and sensitivity, the classifier reportedly diagnosed cytomegalovirus status.

It was with 60 Vbeta and 13 Jbeta primers that the PCR ran. Profiled with immunoSEQ multiplex PCR; TCRdb holds only in-frame clones, not every one. The profile covers roughly 200,000 clones, with roughly 70% appearing a single time and about 3% taken by the ten largest. As for this clone: The antigen is not known.

Trimming shortened V by 8 bases and J by 2 bases, and 9 bases separated the two germline ends. The CDR3 spans 12 residues. The V gene's germline CDR1 is MNHEY and CDR2 SVGAGI. The sequencing sample was made of PBMCs. The chain uses TRBV6-5 and TRBJ1-2; weak D call: TRBD1 (6 bases). The sequence was collected from a male donor in good health and CMV-seronegative. CDR3 nucleotide sequence: TGTGCCAGCGGGGGCGTAAACTATGGCTACACCTTC. It specifies CASGGVNYGYTF.